Below, 22 T cell receptor beta chains from the same sample are listed, as sequenced in a study of Ad26.COV2.S vaccination and SARS-CoV-2 variants. Treatment described: 15 to 20 received Ad26.COV2.S at low or high dose, single or two shots; about 5 received placebo; per-sample allocation not given. The study sampled participants on day 63 after the first vaccine or placebo injection. Libraries were prepared by immunoSEQ multiplex PCR; TCRdb keeps only in-frame clonotypes and omits some of them. The table shows around 450,000 clones, with roughly 91% occurring only once. The sequenced sample was peripheral blood, obtained in a trial of Ad26.COV2.S vaccine versus placebo. All receptors come from a person between 18 and 59 years old who received the Ad26.COV2.S COVID-19 vaccine or a placebo.

This sequence joins TRBV3-1 (or the pseudogene TRBV3-2) and TRBJ1-4; 7 bases are a match to TRBD1. V lost 4 bases, J lost 7 bases, and 12 bases stayed unmatched. CDR1 LGHDT and CDR2 YNNKEL come from the germline V gene (reference sequence). CDR3 length: 16 amino acids. CDR3 residues: CASSPEGAGGGEKLFF. In DNA, the CDR3 is TGTGCCAGCAGCCCGGAAGGGGCAGGGGGAGGTGAAAAACTGTTTTTT.

The CDR3, as DNA: TGTGCCATCAGTGATGCAGACTTCTATGGCTACACCTTC. Its translation is CAISDADFYGYTF. The chain combines TRBV10-3 with TRBJ1-2, with D unclear. Trimming stripped 3 bases from V and 4 bases from J, with 9 bases between. The germline V gene has CDR1 ENHRY and CDR2 SYGVKD. The CDR3 has 13 residues.

V gene TRBV10-2 combines with J gene TRBJ2-5, with D perhaps matching TRBD1 (6 bases). CDR1 WSHSY and CDR2 SAAADI come from the germline V gene. Trimming shortened V by 5 bases and J by 5 bases, and 9 bases separated the two germline ends. CDR3 size: 12 residues. The CDR3 bases are TGCGCCAGCAGTCCACAGGGTGAGACCCAGTACTTC. Translated, it gives CASSPQGETQYF.

V usage is TRBV3-1 (or the pseudogene TRBV3-2) and J usage is TRBJ2-7, with D perhaps matching TRBD1 or TRBD2 (5 bases each). There are 12 residues in the CDR3. CDR1 is LGHDT, CDR2 YNNKEL, per germline (reference sequence). V was pared by 3 bases and J by 5 bases, with 8 bases between. CDR3 sequence reads: CASSQGRNEQYF. The DNA of the CDR3 is TGTGCCAGCAGCCAGGGACGAAACGAGCAGTACTTC.

The J gene is TRBJ1-2, the V gene TRBV4-3, with 8 bases lining up with TRBD1. J gave up 5 bases and V 4 bases, and 12 bases lay outside the gene matches. Germline loops: CDR1 LGHNA, CDR2 YSLEER. This CDR3 is 16 amino acids long. CDR3 bases: TGCGCCAGCAGCCTCCTAGGACAGGGAGTTTCGTATGGCTACACCTTC. It encodes CASSLLGQGVSYGYTF.

CDR3 protein: CASSQRGAWSETQYF. CDR3 DNA sequence: TGTGCCAGCAGCCAAAGGGGGGCCTGGAGTGAGACCCAGTACTTC. This chain joins TRBV9 and TRBJ2-5; possibly TRBD1 or TRBD2 for D (6 bases each). CDR3 length: 15 residues. V lost 4 bases and J lost 5, with 18 bases in between. Germline lookup yields CDR1 SGDLS and CDR2 YYNGEE.

The chain is built from TRBV20-1 and TRBJ2-5, with TRBD2 matching 12 bases. The germline V gene encodes CDR1 DFQATT and CDR2 SNEGSKA (reference sequence). V lost 3 bases, J lost 4 bases, and 12 bases stayed unmatched. CDR3 length equals 17 residues. The CDR3 sequence: CSASQNLLAGGGETQYF. The CDR3 DNA is TGCAGTGCTAGTCAAAACCTACTAGCGGGAGGCGGAGAGACCCAGTACTTC.

This sequence joins TRBV27 and TRBJ2-2, with TRBD2 matching over 11 bases. This CDR3 comprises 15 residues. Trimming took 5 bases from V and 2 from J; bases not matched to a gene: 1. The germline V gene encodes CDR1 MNHEY and CDR2 SMNVEV (reference sequence). The CDR3 protein is CASSGTSGNTGELFF. CDR3 nucleotides: TGTGCCAGCAGTGGGACTAGCGGAAACACCGGGGAGCTGTTTTTT.

The rearrangement links TRBV2 to TRBJ2-3, with 7 bases matching TRBD1. In germline, CDR1 is SNHLY, CDR2 FYNNEI. This CDR3 spans 14 amino acids. V trimming: 7 bases; J trimming: 2 bases; junction bases outside the gene matches: 6. The CDR3 nucleotides read TGTGCCAGCATTTCAGGGGGATCCACAGATACGCAGTATTTT. As protein: CASISGGSTDTQYF. Together with reference TRBV2 and TRBJ2-3, the CDR3 gives the full variable domain: EPEVTQTPSHQVTQMGQEVILRCVPISNHLYFYWYRQILGQKVEFLVSFYNNEISEKSEIFDDQFSVERPDGSNFTLKIRSTKLEDSAMYFCASISGGSTDTQYFGPGTRLTVL.

The CDR3 sequence is CASSRTGMNTEAFF. In nucleotides, the CDR3 is TGTGCCAGCAGCCGGACAGGGATGAACACTGAAGCTTTCTTT. The chain has TRBV6-2 or TRBV6-3 and TRBJ1-1; 8 positions match TRBD1. After removal of 6 bases from V and 0 bases from J, the junction contained 3 bases not matched to a gene. This CDR3 region has 14 residues. Germline V CDR1 and CDR2: MNHEY, SVGEGT.

The chain has TRBV7-9 and TRBJ2-1; TRBD2 is a possible D gene (5 bases). The CDR3 runs 16 residues. Germline V gene data show CDR1 as SEHNR and CDR2 as FQNEAQ (reference sequence). The V gene lost 4 bases and the J gene lost 4 bases, with 17 bases spanning the gap. The CDR3 sequence is CASSSLSWGAYNEQFF. CDR3 nucleotides: TGTGCCAGCAGCTCGCTTTCCTGGGGAGCTTACAATGAGCAGTTCTTC.

V usage is TRBV2 and J usage is TRBJ2-3; a possible D gene is TRBD2 (6 bases). The CDR3 runs to 15 residues. In germline, CDR1 is SNHLY, CDR2 FYNNEI. Trimming removed 6 bases from V and 0 bases from J, with 13 bases in between. CDR3 coding DNA: TGTGCCAGCAGGGCCCTAGCGCCTAGCACAGATACGCAGTATTTT. Its protein product is CASRALAPSTDTQYF.

This rearrangement joins TRBV5-5 to TRBJ2-1; possible D gene TRBD2, 6 bases. V dropped 2 bases and J dropped 3 bases, with 12 bases sitting between them. The CDR3 totals 15 residues. Germline assignment: CDR1 SGHKS and CDR2 YYEKEE (reference sequence). The CDR3 coding sequence is TGTGCCAGCAGCTTTTCACTAGCCGACTACAATGAGCAGTTCTTC. Protein: CASSFSLADYNEQFF.

This clone was detected once. The rearrangement uses TRBV30 and TRBJ1-1; 7 bases align to TRBD1. The CDR3 is 13 residues long. Trimming removed 2 bases from V and 7 bases from J; junction bases left unmatched: 7. Looked up from germline, CDR1 is GTSNPN and CDR2 is SVGIG (reference sequence). CDR3 protein: CAWSPGRGVEAFF. In DNA form, the CDR3 reads TGTGCCTGGAGTCCTGGCAGGGGGGTTGAAGCTTTCTTT.

V usage is TRBV9 and J usage is TRBJ2-3, with D perhaps assigned TRBD1 or TRBD2 (6 bases each). The CDR3 extends over 19 amino acids. Deletions cut 0 bases from V and 2 bases from J, with 22 bases between. From germline, CDR1 is SGDLS and CDR2 YYNGEE. CDR3 residues: CASSVDPFAGGRSTDTQYF. CDR3 in DNA: TGTGCCAGCAGCGTAGACCCATTCGCTGGGGGGCGGTCCACAGATACGCAGTATTTT.

J is TRBJ2-3 and V is TRBV2, with 8 bases aligning to TRBD1. Germline trimming cut 4 bases from V and 3 bases from J; bases unmatched to any gene: 12. The CDR3 covers 17 residues. Germline assignment: CDR1 SNHLY and CDR2 FYNNEI. CDR3 loop: CASSVTRTGTGTDTQYF. DNA of the CDR3: TGTGCCAGCAGTGTCACCCGGACCGGGACAGGAACAGATACGCAGTATTTT. The full variable domain, its missing parts supplied by reference TRBV2 and TRBJ2-3, is EPEVTQTPSHQVTQMGQEVILRCVPISNHLYFYWYRQILGQKVEFLVSFYNNEISEKSEIFDDQFSVERPDGSNFTLKIRSTKLEDSAMYFCASSVTRTGTGTDTQYFGPGTRLTVL.

The chain carries TRBV9 and TRBJ2-7; D may be TRBD1 (6 bases). Trimming cost V 2 bases and J 5 bases, with 11 bases left between them. Germline V lookup: CDR1 SGDLS, CDR2 YYNGEE. The CDR3 length is 13 residues. The CDR3 nucleotides read TGTGCCAGCAGCGTTGGACAGATCGACGAGCAGTACTTC. This codes for CASSVGQIDEQYF.

V and J are TRBV19 and TRBJ1-2, with 9 nucleotides matching TRBD1. V dropped 6 bases and J dropped 6; count of bases not matched to a gene: 14. This CDR3 contains 16 residues. The V gene's germline CDR1 is LNHDA and CDR2 SQIVND (reference sequence). The CDR3, as DNA: TGTGCCAGTAGCATACAAAGAGTCGGACAGGGGAATGGCTACACCTTC. It codes for CASSIQRVGQGNGYTF.

The count of this clone is one. One junction end disagrees with the germline gene, perhaps due to a read error. V is TRBV4-3 and J is TRBJ2-7, with TRBD1 as a possible D gene (6 bases). CDR1 and CDR2 (germline): LGHNA, YSLEER. The CDR3 contains 15 residues. CDR3 nucleotides: TGCACCAGCAGCCCCCTTCAGGATGGGGGCAACGAGCAGTACTTC. Amino acid sequence: CTSSPLQDGGNEQYF.

The chain recombines TRBV29-1 with TRBJ2-7; 10 bases align to TRBD2. The CDR3 runs to 13 residues. V was clipped by 4 bases and J by 6 bases; unmatched bases: 6. CDR1 is SQVTM and CDR2 is ANQGSEA in the germline V gene. The CDR3 is CSVAPVAGGEQYF. The CDR3 DNA is TGCAGCGTTGCTCCGGTAGCGGGAGGCGAGCAGTACTTC.

The J gene is TRBJ2-3, the V gene TRBV7-8; TRBD2 agrees at 7 bases. Per the germline V gene, CDR1 is SGHVS and CDR2 is FQNEAQ. The trim removed 0 bases at V and 0 bases at J, leaving 0 bases unmatched. This CDR3 spans 15 amino acids. The DNA for the CDR3 is TGTGCCAGCAGCTTAGCTAGCGGGAGCACAGATACGCAGTATTTT. It yields the protein CASSLASGSTDTQYF.

Of note for this clone: Other nucleotide sequences in the sample specify the same CDR3. The chain combines TRBV6-5 with TRBJ2-7; D may correspond to TRBD1 or TRBD2 (5 bases each). Germline values: CDR1 MNHEY, CDR2 SVGAGI. The CDR3 is 12 residues long. Trimming cost V 5 bases and J 3 bases, with 8 bases left between them. The DNA for the CDR3 is TGTGCCAGCAGTCGGGACGGCTACGAGCAGTACTTC. It translates to CASSRDGYEQYF.